Here is one T cell receptor (beta chain) with its context. Antigen: not known. The sample belongs to a study of T cell responses to AZD1222 COVID-19 vaccine. General study points: Donors, mostly white British, included more females; clonal diversity was possibly underestimated. At baseline, seropositivity was found in only six or seven AZD1222 recipients. Breadth and depth of Spike-specific TCRs rose after two AZD1222 doses. Repertoires were sampled only after the peak T cell response.

Sequencing used immunoSEQ multiplex PCR; TCRdb keeps in-frame clones, though not all of them. The repertoire holds 100,000 to 150,000 clones, with roughly 88% as singletons. This CDR3 is built from 15 residues. Germline CDR1 is LGHDT and CDR2 is YNNKEL (reference sequence). V lost 2 bases and J lost 0, with 10 bases in between. The chain joins TRBV3-1 (or the pseudogene TRBV3-2) to TRBJ1-1; D may be TRBD1 (5 bases). The specimen comprised peripheral blood, sampled 28 days after the second AZD1222 dose. The clonotype originates from an adult who received the AZD1222 COVID-19 vaccine. CDR3 amino acids: CASSQRGRVNTEAFF. The CDR3 DNA is TGTGCCAGCAGCCAACGGGGCAGAGTGAACACTGAAGCTTTCTTT.